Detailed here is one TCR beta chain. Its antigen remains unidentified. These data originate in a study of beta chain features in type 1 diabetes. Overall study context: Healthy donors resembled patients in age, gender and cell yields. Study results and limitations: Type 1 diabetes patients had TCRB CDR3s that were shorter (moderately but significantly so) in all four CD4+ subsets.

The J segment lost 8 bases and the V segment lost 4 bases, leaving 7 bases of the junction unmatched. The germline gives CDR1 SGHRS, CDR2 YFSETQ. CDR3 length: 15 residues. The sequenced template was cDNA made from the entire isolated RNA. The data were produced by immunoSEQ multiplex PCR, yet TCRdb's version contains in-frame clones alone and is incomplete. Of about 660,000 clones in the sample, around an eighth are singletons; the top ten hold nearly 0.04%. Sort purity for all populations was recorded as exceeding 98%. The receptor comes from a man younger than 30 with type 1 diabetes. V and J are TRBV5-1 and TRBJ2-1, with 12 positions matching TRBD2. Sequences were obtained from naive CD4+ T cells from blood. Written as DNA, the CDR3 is TGCGCCAGCAGCGTTGCTAGCGGGAGGGGTGATGAGCAGTTCTTC. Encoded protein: CASSVASGRGDEQFF.